This TCR beta chain was identified during a study of siplizumab effects on memory and regulatory T cells. The study's findings and limits: A major contribution to the alloresponse seemed to be made by naive T cells, which seemed more diverse than memory cells. Siplizumab brought about a significant reduction in alloreactive sequences traceable to unstimulated CD4+ memory cells.

Note on this clone: Its antigen remains unknown.

This CDR3 comprises 15 residues. V was shortened by 4 bases and J by 6 bases, with 16 bases between the two germline ends. Germline values: CDR1 LNHDA, CDR2 SQIVND (reference sequence). Sequenced by immunoSEQ multiplex PCR; TCRdb stores in-frame clones only, minus some. The table shows 90,000 to 120,000 clones, with about 93% occurring only once. The specimen was Tregs sorted from blood. The sequence was collected from a human donor in good health. The genes are TRBV19 and TRBJ2-1; maybe TRBD1 (5 bases). The chain's CDR3 is CASSTRRQTRNEQFF. CDR3 DNA sequence: TGTGCCAGTAGTACCCGACGACAGACTCGCAATGAGCAGTTCTTC. The variable domain in full, completed from reference TRBV19 and TRBJ2-1, reads DGGITQSPKYLFRKEGQNVTLSCEQNLNHDAMYWYRQDPGQGLRLIYYSQIVNDFQKGDIAEGYSVSREKKESFPLTVTSAQKNPTAFYLCASSTRRQTRNEQFFGPGTRLTVL.